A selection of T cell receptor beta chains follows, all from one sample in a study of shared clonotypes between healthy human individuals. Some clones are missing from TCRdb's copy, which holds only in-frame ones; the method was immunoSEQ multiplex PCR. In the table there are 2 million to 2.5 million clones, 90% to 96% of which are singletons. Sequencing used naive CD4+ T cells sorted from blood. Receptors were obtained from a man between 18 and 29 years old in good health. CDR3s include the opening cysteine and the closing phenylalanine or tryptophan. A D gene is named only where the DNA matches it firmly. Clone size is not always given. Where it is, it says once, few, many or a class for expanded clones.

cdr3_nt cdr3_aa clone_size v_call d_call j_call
TGTGCCAGCAGCTCCTCCGGGGGCAATCAGCCCCAGCATTTT CASSSSGGNQPQHF . TRBV7-2 . TRBJ1-5
TGCGCCAGCAGCTCGACTGCCGGGACAGGTAACGATGAGCAGTTCTTC CASSSTAGTGNDEQFF . TRBV5-1 TRBD1 TRBJ2-1
TGTGCCAGCAGCTTAGCCCGGGACAATGAGCAGTTCTTC CASSLARDNEQFF . TRBV7-2 . TRBJ2-1
TGTGCCATCATGGTGGCCCATGAGCAGTTCTTC CAIMVAHEQFF . TRBV10-3 . TRBJ2-1
TGCGCCAGCAGCTTGGGGCTAGCGGGGGGCCGGCAAGAGACCCAGTACTTC CASSLGLAGGRQETQYF . TRBV5-1 TRBD2 TRBJ2-5
TGTGCCAGCTCACCACCGAGGACTAGCGGGGCCAGTACCGGGGAGCTGTTTTTT CASSPPRTSGASTGELFF . TRBV18 TRBD2 TRBJ2-2
TGTGCCAGCAGCGATGGGGGTAATTCACCCCTCCACTTT CASSDGGNSPLHF . TRBV5-4 . TRBJ1-6
TGCGCCAGCAGCTGGGGGACAGGGGGCTCCTACGAGCAGTACTTC CASSWGTGGSYEQYF . TRBV5-1 TRBD1 TRBJ2-7
TGTGCCAGCACGGGGGCCGTCTCTGGGGCCAACGTCCTGACTTTC CASTGAVSGANVLTF . TRBV6-1 . TRBJ2-6
TGTGCCAGCAGCTCTGGGACTAGCGGGGCCAGCACAGATACGCAGTATTTT CASSSGTSGASTDTQYF . TRBV7-8 TRBD2 TRBJ2-3
TGTGCCAGCAGTCTAACTACAGATACTAACTATGGCTACACCTTC CASSLTTDTNYGYTF . TRBV27 . TRBJ1-2
TGTGCCAGCAGCTTAGTAGGGGGAGATACGCAGTATTTT CASSLVGGDTQYF . TRBV7-2 . TRBJ2-3
TGTGCCAGCAGTTACAACCGGGCGTACGAGCAGTACTTC CASSYNRAYEQYF . TRBV6-5 . TRBJ2-7
TGCAGCGGAGGGGGACAGGGTAATGAAAAACTGTTTTTT CSGGGQGNEKLFF . TRBV29-1 TRBD1 TRBJ1-4
TGTGCCAGCAGCTCCCACAGGCCCGGGGAGCTGTTTTTT CASSSHRPGELFF . TRBV11-3 . TRBJ2-2
TGCGCCAGCAGCTTGGGGGGGCTGAACACTGAAGCTTTCTTT CASSLGGLNTEAFF once TRBV5-1 . TRBJ1-1
TGTGCCAGCAGCTCGGGTAAAGGGGGCAAAGAGACCCAGTACTTC CASSSGKGGKETQYF . TRBV5-4 TRBD1 TRBJ2-5
TGTGCCAGCAGCTTTAGCGGTAGCTCCTACAATGAGCAGTTCTTC CASSFSGSSYNEQFF . TRBV5-6 . TRBJ2-1
TGTGCCTGGAGTGGACCACCGCGTGGAAACACCATATATTTT CAWSGPPRGNTIYF . TRBV30 . TRBJ1-3
TGTGCCAGCGGAACGGGGGGCGATCCCTACGAGCAGTACTTC CASGTGGDPYEQYF . TRBV28 . TRBJ2-7
TGTGCCAGCAGTCCCCATCGTTGGGGGGGTAACACTGAAGCTTTCTTT CASSPHRWGGNTEAFF . TRBV28 . TRBJ1-1
TGTGCCAGCAGCTTGGGCAGGGCCGTTTCTGAGACCCAGTACTTC CASSLGRAVSETQYF . TRBV5-4 . TRBJ2-5
TGTGCCTGGAGCCGACTAGGGGGAAACACCGGGGAGCTGTTTTTT CAWSRLGGNTGELFF . TRBV30 . TRBJ2-2
TGTGCCAGCAGTCGCCAGACAACTTACACCGGGGAGCTGTTTTTT CASSRQTTYTGELFF . TRBV6-5 . TRBJ2-2
TGTGCCAGCAGCCAAGAGCGGAGCGGGACCTACAATGAGCAGTTCTTC CASSQERSGTYNEQFF . TRBV4-2 TRBD2 TRBJ2-1
TGTGCCACCAGCAGAGGTCTGACTAGCGGGAGTACCGGGGAGCTGTTTTTT CATSRGLTSGSTGELFF . TRBV15 TRBD2 TRBJ2-2
TGTGCCAGCAGTGCGTTAGGCACAGGGAATCCCTCCTATAATTCACCCCTCCACTTT CASSALGTGNPSYNSPLHF . TRBV6-1 . TRBJ1-6
TGTGCCAGCAGCGGAGGGAGGCCGTTCTTC CASSGGRPFF once TRBV7-9 . TRBJ2-1
TGTGCCAGCTCACAAGGACATCTGAACACTGAAGCTTTCTTT CASSQGHLNTEAFF . TRBV18 . TRBJ1-1
TGTGCCAGCGGGACTTCGGGCCCTACCGGTGGCTACACCTTC CASGTSGPTGGYTF once TRBV6-1 . TRBJ1-2
TGTGCCAGCACCCCGACAGGGATTGACTCACCCCTCCACTTT CASTPTGIDSPLHF . TRBV5-6 TRBD1 TRBJ1-6
TGCAGCGGATACTCTGGAAACACCATATATTTT CSGYSGNTIYF . TRBV20-1 . TRBJ1-3
TGTGCCAGTTCTAACAGGGAACCCTACGAGCAGTACTTC CASSNREPYEQYF . TRBV19 . TRBJ2-7
TGTGCCAGCAGCTTTGCGGGAAAGGGGGTTTTCGGCTATGGCTACACCTTC CASSFAGKGVFGYGYTF once TRBV5-8 . TRBJ1-2
TGTGCCAGCAGCGTAGTACTAGCGGGAGCCTACGAGCAGTACTTC CASSVVLAGAYEQYF . TRBV9 TRBD2 TRBJ2-7
TGTGCCAGCAGTTACTCGACAGGGCCGGGAGGGGGCTACACCTTC CASSYSTGPGGGYTF . TRBV6-5 TRBD1 TRBJ1-2
TGTGCCAGCAGCTCGCGACAGAGGAACACTGAAGCTTTCTTT CASSSRQRNTEAFF . TRBV5-4 . TRBJ1-1
TGTGCCAGCAGTTCGGGCCTTAAGAGGGAGACCCAGTACTTC CASSSGLKRETQYF . TRBV28 . TRBJ2-5
TGTGCCAGCAGTCCCACAGGGGCAACTAATGAAAAACTGTTTTTT CASSPTGATNEKLFF . TRBV7-6 TRBD1 TRBJ1-4
TGCGCCAGCAGCCAAGATCGAGGTTATAATGAAAAACTGTTTTTT CASSQDRGYNEKLFF . TRBV4-1 . TRBJ1-4
TGTGCCAGCAGTTACTCCCACAGTGAAGCTTTCTTT CASSYSHSEAFF . TRBV6-5 . TRBJ1-1
TGTGCCAGCAGCCTCGCCGGACAGGGGGTGTCCATCGGGGAGCTGTTTTTT CASSLAGQGVSIGELFF . TRBV11-2 TRBD1 TRBJ2-2